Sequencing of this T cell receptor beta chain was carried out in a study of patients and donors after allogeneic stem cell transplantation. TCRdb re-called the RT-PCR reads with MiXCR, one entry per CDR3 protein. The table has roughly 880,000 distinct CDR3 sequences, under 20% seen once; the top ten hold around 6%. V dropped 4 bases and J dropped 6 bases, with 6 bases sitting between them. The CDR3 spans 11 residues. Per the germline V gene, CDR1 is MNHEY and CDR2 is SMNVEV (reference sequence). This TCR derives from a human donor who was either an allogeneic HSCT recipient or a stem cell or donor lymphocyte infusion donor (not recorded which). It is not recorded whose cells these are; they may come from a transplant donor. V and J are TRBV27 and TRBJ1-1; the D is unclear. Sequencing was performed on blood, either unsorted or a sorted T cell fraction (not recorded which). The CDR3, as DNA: TGTGCCAGCAGTTCGTATGCTGAAGCTTTCTTT. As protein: CASSSYAEAFF.